This TCR beta chain was captured in a study of shared clonotypes between healthy human individuals. In the case of this clone: Its specificity is unknown.

Running of the assay took place at deep level. Repertoires were generated with immunoSEQ multiplex PCR, while TCRdb's copy carries only in-frame clones and drops some. The repertoire holds about 680,000 clones, with 60% to 75% as singletons. Findings and limits, study-wide: Only blood underwent sampling, and tissue repertoires likely differ. The study found approximately 5% of naive CD4 clonotypes shared across a few donors.

This CDR3 region has 15 residues. The V gene lost 2 bases and the J gene lost 4 bases, with 12 bases spanning the gap. Germline loops: CDR1 MDHEN, CDR2 SYDVKM. The origin of this receptor is a woman aged 30 to 39 in good health. J is TRBJ2-1 and V is TRBV28, with D possibly being TRBD2 (6 bases). Sequenced sample: memory CD4+ T cells sorted from blood. The subset was: CD45RA-negative fraction. The CDR3 reads CASSLGGGPYNEQFF. The CDR3 DNA is TGTGCCAGCAGTTTAGGTGGAGGGCCTTACAATGAGCAGTTCTTC.